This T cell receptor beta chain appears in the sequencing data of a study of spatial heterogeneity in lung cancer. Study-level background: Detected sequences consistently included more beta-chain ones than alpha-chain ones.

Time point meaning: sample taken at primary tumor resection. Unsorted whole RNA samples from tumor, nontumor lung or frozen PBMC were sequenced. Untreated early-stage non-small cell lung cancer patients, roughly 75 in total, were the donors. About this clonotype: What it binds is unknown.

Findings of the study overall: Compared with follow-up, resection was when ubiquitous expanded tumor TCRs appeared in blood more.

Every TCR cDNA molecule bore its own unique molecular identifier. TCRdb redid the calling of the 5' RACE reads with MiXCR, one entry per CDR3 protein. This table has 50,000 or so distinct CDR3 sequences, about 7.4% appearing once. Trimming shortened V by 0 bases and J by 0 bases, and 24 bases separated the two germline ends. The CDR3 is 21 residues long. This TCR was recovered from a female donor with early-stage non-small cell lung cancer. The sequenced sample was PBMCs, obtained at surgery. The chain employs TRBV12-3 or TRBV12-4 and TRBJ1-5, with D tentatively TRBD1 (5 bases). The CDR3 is CASSLALNHPGKAYSNQPQHF. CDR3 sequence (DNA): TGTGCCAGCAGTTTAGCGCTAAACCACCCAGGGAAGGCCTATAGCAATCAGCCCCAGCATTTT.